This TCR beta chain was identified in a study of cytomegalovirus exposure and HLA in healthy donors. This CDR3 region has 16 residues. This PCR relied on a set of 60 Vbeta primers and 13 Jbeta primers. Profiling relied on immunoSEQ multiplex PCR, and the TCRdb table lists in-frame clones only, not all of them. This sample lists approximately 120,000 clones; its ten largest clones have 2% to 2.5%. This clonotype was sampled from a man aged 40-55 years in good health and CMV-seronegative. The specimen was PBMCs. The chain has TRBV1 and TRBJ1-2; the table's D call of TRBD1 was not tested on the DNA. TRBV1 is tagged as a pseudogene. CDR3 residues: CTSSQDGAKHHYGYTF. The DNA of the CDR3 is TGCACCAGCAGCCAAGATGGGGCGAAGCACCACTATGGCTACACCTTC.